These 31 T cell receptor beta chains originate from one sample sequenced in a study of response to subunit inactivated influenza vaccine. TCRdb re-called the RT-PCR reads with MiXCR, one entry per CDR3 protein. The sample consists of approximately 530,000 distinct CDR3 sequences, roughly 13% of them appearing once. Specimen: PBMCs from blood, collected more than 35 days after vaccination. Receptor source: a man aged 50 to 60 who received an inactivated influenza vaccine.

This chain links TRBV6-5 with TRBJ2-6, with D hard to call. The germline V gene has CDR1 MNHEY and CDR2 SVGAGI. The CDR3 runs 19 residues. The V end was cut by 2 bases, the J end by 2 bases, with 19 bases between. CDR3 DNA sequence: TGTGCCAGCAGTTACGGAACCCCACGACCGGGTGCTGGGGCCAACGTCCTGACTTTC. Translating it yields CASSYGTPRPGAGANVLTF.

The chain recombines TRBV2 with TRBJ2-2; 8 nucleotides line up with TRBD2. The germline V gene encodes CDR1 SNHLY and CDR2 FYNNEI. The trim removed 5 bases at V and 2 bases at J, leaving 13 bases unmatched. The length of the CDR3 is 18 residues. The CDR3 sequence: CASSKRGPGLANTGELFF. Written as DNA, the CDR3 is TGTGCCAGCAGTAAAAGGGGTCCTGGACTAGCAAACACCGGGGAGCTGTTTTTT.

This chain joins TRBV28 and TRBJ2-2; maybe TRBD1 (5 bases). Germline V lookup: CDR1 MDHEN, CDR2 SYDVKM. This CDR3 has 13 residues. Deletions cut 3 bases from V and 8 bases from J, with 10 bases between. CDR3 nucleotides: TGTGCCAGCAGTTTGGGGCGAATGGGGGAGCTGTTTTTT. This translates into CASSLGRMGELFF. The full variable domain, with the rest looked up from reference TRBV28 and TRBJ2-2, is DVKVTQSSRYLVKRTGEKVFLECVQDMDHENMFWYRQDPGLGLRLIYFSYDVKMKEKGDIPEGYSVSREKKERFSLILESASTNQTSMYLCASSLGRMGELFFGEGSRLTVL.

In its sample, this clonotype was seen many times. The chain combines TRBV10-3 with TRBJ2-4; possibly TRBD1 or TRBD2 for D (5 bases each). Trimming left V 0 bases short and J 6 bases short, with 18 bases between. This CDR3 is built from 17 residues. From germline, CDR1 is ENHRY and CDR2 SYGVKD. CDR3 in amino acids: CAISESFEASGRNIQYF. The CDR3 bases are TGTGCCATCAGTGAGTCGTTCGAAGCTTCGGGGCGAAACATTCAGTACTTC.

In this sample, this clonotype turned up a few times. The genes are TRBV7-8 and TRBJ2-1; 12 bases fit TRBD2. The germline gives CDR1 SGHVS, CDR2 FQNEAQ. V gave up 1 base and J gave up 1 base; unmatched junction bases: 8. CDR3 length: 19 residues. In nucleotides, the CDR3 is TGTGCCAGCAGCTTAGTATCTAGCGGGAGGGCCCAGTCCTACAATGAGCAGTTCTTC. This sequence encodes CASSLVSSGRAQSYNEQFF.

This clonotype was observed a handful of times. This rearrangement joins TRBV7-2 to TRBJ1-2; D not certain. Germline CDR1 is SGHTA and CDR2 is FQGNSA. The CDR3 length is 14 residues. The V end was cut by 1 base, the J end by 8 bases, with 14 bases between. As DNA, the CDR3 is TGTGCCAGCAGCTTAGGAGGTCCCAGGCGGGGCTACACCTTC. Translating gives CASSLGGPRRGYTF.

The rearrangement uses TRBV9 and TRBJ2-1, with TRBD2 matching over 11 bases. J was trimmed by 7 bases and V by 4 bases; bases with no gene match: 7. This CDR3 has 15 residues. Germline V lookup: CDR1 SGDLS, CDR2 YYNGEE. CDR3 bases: TGTGCCAGCAGCCGAATGGGACTAGCGGCAAATGAGCAGTTCTTC. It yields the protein CASSRMGLAANEQFF. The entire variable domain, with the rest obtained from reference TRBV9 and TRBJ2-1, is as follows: DSGVTQTPKHLITATGQRVTLRCSPRSGDLSVYWYQQSLDQGLQFLIQYYNGEERAKGNILERFSAQQFPDLHSELNLSSLELGDSALYFCASSRMGLAANEQFFGPGTRLTVL.

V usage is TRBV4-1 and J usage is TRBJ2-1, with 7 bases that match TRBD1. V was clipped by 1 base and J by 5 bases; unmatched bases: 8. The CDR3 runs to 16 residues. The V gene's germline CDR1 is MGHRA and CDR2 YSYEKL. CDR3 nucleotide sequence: TGCGCCAGCAGCCAAGGGGGAAGGGGGCTGGACAATGAGCAGTTCTTC. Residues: CASSQGGRGLDNEQFF.

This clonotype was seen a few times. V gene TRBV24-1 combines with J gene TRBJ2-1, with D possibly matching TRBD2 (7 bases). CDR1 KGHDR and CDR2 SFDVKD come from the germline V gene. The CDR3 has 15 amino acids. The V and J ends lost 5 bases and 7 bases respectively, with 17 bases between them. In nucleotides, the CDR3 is TGTGCCACCAGTGCCCCGGGGGGCCGGTATAATGAGCAGTTCTTC. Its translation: CATSAPGGRYNEQFF.

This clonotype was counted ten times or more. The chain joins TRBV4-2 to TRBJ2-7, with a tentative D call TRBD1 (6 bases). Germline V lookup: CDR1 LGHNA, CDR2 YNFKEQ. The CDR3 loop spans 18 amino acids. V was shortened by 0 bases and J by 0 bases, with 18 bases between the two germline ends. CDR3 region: CASSQDLSRTVTSYEQYF. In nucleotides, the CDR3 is TGTGCCAGCAGCCAAGACCTTAGCCGGACAGTTACCTCCTACGAGCAGTACTTC.

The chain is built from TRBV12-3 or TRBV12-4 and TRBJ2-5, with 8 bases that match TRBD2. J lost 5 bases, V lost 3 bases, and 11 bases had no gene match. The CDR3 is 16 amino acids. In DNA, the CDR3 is TGTGCCAGCAGTTTTGCCCCTCGGGGGGGGCGGGAGACCCAGTACTTC. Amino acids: CASSFAPRGGRETQYF.

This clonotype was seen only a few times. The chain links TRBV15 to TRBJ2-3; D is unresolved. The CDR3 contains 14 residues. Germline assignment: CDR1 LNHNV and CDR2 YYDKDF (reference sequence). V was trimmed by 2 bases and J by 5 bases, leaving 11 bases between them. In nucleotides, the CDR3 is TGTGCCACCAGCAGACCTTTTGAGGAAGATACGCAGTATTTT. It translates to CATSRPFEEDTQYF.

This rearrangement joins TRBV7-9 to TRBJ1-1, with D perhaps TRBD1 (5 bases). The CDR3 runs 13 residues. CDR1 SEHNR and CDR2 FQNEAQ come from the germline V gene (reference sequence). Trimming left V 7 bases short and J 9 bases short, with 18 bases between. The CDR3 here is CASTEVERGQAFF. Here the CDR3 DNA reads TGTGCCAGCACCGAGGTAGAAAGGGGACAAGCTTTCTTT.

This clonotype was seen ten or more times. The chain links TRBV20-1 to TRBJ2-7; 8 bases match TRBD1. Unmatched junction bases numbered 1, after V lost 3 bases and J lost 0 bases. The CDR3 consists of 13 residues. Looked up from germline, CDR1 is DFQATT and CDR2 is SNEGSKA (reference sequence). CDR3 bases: TGCAGTGCTAGGGACAGGGTCTCCTACGAGCAGTACTTC. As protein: CSARDRVSYEQYF.

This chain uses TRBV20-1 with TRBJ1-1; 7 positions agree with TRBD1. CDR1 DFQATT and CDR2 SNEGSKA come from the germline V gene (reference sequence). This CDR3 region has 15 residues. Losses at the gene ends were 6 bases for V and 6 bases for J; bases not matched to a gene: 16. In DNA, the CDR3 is TGCAGTGCCCCGGAACCGAAAGGCAGGGGGTCTGAAGCTTTCTTT. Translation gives CSAPEPKGRGSEAFF.

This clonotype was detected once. The CDR3 sequence is CANRGRANSGANVLTF. The CDR3 DNA reads as TGTGCCAACCGTGGCAGGGCCAACTCTGGGGCCAACGTCCTGACTTTC. The V gene is TRBV2, the J gene TRBJ2-6; D is perhaps TRBD1 (5 bases). Germline V gives CDR1 SNHLY, CDR2 FYNNEI. Trimming pared 10 bases from V and 0 bases from J, leaving 16 bases between. The CDR3 length is 16 residues.

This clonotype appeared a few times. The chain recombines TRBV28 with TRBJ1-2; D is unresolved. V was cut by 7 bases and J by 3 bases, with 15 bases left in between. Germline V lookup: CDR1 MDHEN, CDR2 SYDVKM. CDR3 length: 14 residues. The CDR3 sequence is CASIKETVHYGYTF. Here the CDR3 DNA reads TGTGCCAGCATAAAGGAAACAGTACACTATGGCTACACCTTC.

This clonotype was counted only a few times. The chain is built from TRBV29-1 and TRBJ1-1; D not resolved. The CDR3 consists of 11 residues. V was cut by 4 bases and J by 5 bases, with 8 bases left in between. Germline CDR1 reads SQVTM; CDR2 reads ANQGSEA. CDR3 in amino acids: CSVGLLTEAFF. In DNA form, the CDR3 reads TGCAGCGTTGGCCTCCTAACTGAAGCTTTCTTT.

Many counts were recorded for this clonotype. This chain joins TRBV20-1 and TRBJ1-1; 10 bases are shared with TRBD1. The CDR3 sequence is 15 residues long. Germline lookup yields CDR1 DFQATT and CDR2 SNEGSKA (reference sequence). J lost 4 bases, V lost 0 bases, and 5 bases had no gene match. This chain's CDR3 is CSARDPGTGVTEAFF. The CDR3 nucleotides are TGCAGTGCTAGAGATCCTGGGACAGGGGTCACTGAAGCTTTCTTT.

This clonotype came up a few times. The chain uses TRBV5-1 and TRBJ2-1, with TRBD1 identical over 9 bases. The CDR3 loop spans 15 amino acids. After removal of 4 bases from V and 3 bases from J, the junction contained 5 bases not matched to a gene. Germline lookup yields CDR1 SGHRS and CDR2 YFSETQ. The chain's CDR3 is CASSVGTGNYNEQFF. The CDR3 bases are TGCGCCAGCAGCGTCGGGACAGGGAACTACAATGAGCAGTTCTTC. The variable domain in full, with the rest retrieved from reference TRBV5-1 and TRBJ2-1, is KAGVTQTPRYLIKTRGQQVTLSCSPISGHRSVSWYQQTPGQGLQFLFEYFSETQRNKGNFPGRFSGRQFSNSRSEMNVSTLELGDSALYLCASSVGTGNYNEQFFGPGTRLTVL.

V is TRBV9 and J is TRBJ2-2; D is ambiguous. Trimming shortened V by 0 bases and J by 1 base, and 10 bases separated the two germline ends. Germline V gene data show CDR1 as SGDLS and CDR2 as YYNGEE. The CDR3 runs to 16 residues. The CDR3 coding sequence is TGTGCCAGCAGCGTAGAGGCCCGAATGAACACCGGGGAGCTGTTTTTT. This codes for CASSVEARMNTGELFF. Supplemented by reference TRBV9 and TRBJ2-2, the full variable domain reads DSGVTQTPKHLITATGQRVTLRCSPRSGDLSVYWYQQSLDQGLQFLIQYYNGEERAKGNILERFSAQQFPDLHSELNLSSLELGDSALYFCASSVEARMNTGELFFGEGSRLTVL.

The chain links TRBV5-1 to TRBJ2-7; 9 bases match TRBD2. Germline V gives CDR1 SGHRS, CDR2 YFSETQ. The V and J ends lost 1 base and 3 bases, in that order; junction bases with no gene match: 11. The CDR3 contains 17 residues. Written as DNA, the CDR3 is TGCGCCAGCAGCTTGTCGTCCCTAGCGGGAAGAGACTACGAGCAGTACTTC. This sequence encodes CASSLSSLAGRDYEQYF.

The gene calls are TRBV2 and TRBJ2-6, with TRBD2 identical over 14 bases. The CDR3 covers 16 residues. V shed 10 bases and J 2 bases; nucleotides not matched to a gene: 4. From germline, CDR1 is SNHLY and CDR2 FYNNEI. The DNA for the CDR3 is TGTGCCACAAGACTAGCGGGAGGGGCTGGGGCCAACGTCCTGACTTTC. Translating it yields CATRLAGGAGANVLTF.

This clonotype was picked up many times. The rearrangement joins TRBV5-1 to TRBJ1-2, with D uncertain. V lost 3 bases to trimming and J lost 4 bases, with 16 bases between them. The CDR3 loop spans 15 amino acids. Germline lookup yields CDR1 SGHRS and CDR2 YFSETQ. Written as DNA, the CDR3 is TGCGCCAGCAGCTCCAATGATGACATTACCTATGGCTACACCTTC. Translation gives CASSSNDDITYGYTF.

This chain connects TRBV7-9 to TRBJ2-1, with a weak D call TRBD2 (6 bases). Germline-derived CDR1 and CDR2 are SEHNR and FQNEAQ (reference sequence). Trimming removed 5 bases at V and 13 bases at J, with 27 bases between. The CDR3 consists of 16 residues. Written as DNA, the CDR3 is TGTGCCAGCAGCCCGCCCGGGGGAGAGGCTCCCCTCTCTCAGTTCTTC. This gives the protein CASSPPGGEAPLSQFF. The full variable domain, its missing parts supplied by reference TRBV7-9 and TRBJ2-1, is DTGVSQNPRHKITKRGQNVTFRCDPISEHNRLYWYRQTLGQGPEFLTYFQNEAQLEKSRLLSDRFSAERPKGSFSTLEIQRTEQGDSAMYLCASSPPGGEAPLSQFFGPGTRLTVL.

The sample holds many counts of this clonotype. In nucleotides, the CDR3 is TGCAGCGTTACAGGGGATTACAATGAGCAGTTCTTC. This gives the protein CSVTGDYNEQFF. This chain connects TRBV29-1 to TRBJ2-1; 7 bases match TRBD1. The CDR3 length is 12 residues. Germline V lookup: CDR1 SQVTM, CDR2 ANQGSEA. J lost 4 bases, V lost 5 bases, and 2 bases had no gene match.

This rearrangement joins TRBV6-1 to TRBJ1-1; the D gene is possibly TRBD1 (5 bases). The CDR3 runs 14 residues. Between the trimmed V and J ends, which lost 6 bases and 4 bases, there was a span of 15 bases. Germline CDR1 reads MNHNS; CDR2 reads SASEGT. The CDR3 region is CASRFEGPITEAFF. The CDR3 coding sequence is TGTGCCAGCAGGTTTGAGGGGCCTATCACTGAAGCTTTCTTT.

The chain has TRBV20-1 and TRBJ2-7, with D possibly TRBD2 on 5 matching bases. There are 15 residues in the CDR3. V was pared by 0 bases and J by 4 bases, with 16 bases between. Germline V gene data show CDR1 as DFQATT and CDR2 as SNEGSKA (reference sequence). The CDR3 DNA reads TGCAGTGCTAGAGATCTTCGGACTCCCCGATACGAGCAGTACTTC. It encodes CSARDLRTPRYEQYF.

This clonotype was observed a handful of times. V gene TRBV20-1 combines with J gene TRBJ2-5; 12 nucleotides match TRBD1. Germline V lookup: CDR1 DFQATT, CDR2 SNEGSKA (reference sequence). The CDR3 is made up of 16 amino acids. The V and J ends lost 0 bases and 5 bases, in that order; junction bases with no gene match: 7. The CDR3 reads CSARDPGQGAWETQYF. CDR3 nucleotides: TGCAGTGCTAGAGATCCGGGACAGGGGGCATGGGAGACCCAGTACTTC.

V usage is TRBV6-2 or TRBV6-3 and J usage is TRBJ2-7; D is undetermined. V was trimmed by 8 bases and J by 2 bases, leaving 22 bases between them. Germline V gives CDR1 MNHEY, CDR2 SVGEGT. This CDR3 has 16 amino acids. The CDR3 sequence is CASPNGDEPFPYEQYF. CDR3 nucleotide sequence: TGTGCCAGCCCTAATGGAGACGAACCTTTTCCCTACGAGCAGTACTTC.

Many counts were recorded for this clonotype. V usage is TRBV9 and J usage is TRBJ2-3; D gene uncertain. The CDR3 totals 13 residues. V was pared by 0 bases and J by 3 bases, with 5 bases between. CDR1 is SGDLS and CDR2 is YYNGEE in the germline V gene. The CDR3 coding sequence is TGTGCCAGCAGCGTAGAAGATACAGATACGCAGTATTTT. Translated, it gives CASSVEDTDTQYF.